Sequencing of this T cell receptor beta chain was carried out in a study of T cells in Graves' hyperthyroidism and ophthalmopathy. This clonotype was observed many times. Losses at the gene ends were 6 bases for V and 8 bases for J; bases not matched to a gene: 6. The CDR3 runs 14 residues. CDR1 is SEHNR, CDR2 FQNEAQ, per germline (reference sequence). Researchers took RNA transcripts and amplified the TCR beta CDR3 regions from them. HTBI primers were used for first-round RT-PCR of the TCR CDR3. TCRdb reprocessed the multiplex PCR reads via MiXCR and lists one record per CDR3 protein. This table holds 620,000 or so distinct CDR3 sequences, about 14% found once.

The sequence came from a woman in her fifties or sixties with Graves' ophthalmopathy. The rearrangement uses TRBV7-9 and TRBJ2-1, with TRBD1 matching over 11 bases. Sequenced: blood. The CDR3 reads CASRFGTGGHEQFF. In DNA form, the CDR3 reads TGTGCCAGCAGATTCGGGACAGGGGGTCATGAGCAGTTCTTC. The variable domain in full, with the rest retrieved from reference TRBV7-9 and TRBJ2-1, is DTGVSQNPRHKITKRGQNVTFRCDPISEHNRLYWYRQTLGQGPEFLTYFQNEAQLEKSRLLSDRFSAERPKGSFSTLEIQRTEQGDSAMYLCASRFGTGGHEQFFGPGTRLTVL.